These T cell receptor beta chains were read from a single sample in a study of early T cells in non-severe SARS-CoV-2 infection. TCRdb ran MiXCR on the 5' RACE reads and lists one entry per CDR3 protein. This table holds about 50,000 distinct CDR3 sequences, around 6.5% found once. The sample consisted of whole blood, taken at baseline. The origin of the receptors is an adult who was a healthcare worker with PCR-confirmed SARS-CoV-2 infection or an uninfected control (not recorded which). CDR3s include the opening cysteine and the closing phenylalanine or tryptophan. D genes are given only for firm matches. Only some rows state a clone size, as once, few, many or a class for expanded clones.

J: TRBJ2-5; size: many; V: TRBV18; D: TRBD2; CDR3: CASSPPTSGGHQETQYF; DNA: TGTGCCAGCTCACCACCCACTAGCGGGGGCCATCAAGAGACCCAGTACTTC
J: TRBJ2-3; size: many; V: TRBV10-3; D: TRBD2; CDR3: CAIKGRRLAGGNSSTDTQYF; DNA: TGTGCCATCAAGGGGAGGCGGCTAGCGGGGGGAAACTCTAGCACAGATACGCAGTATTTT
J: TRBJ2-1; size: many; V: TRBV20-1; D: TRBD1; CDR3: CSASEGQGYNEQFF; DNA: TGCAGTGCTAGTGAAGGACAGGGCTACAATGAGCAGTTCTTC
J: TRBJ2-7; size: few; V: TRBV19; D: .; CDR3: CASSIRVSDEQYF; DNA: TGTGCCAGTAGTATAAGGGTTTCAGACGAGCAGTACTTC
J: TRBJ2-5; size: many; V: TRBV12-3/TRBV12-4; D: TRBD1; CDR3: CASSPSGGGETQYF; DNA: TGTGCCAGCAGTCCTTCAGGGGGCGGAGAGACCCAGTACTTC
J: TRBJ2-1; size: .; V: TRBV12-5; D: TRBD2; CDR3: CASGSKLAGETYNEQFF; DNA: TGTGCTAGTGGTTCGAAACTAGCGGGGGAAACCTACAATGAGCAGTTCTTC
J: TRBJ2-5; size: many; V: TRBV4-3; D: TRBD2; CDR3: CASSAGSGGVGGQETQYF; DNA: TGCGCCAGCAGCGCGGGGAGCGGTGGAGTGGGGGGGCAAGAGACCCAGTACTTC
J: TRBJ2-7; size: many; V: TRBV20-1; D: TRBD2; CDR3: CSAILGGSYYEQYF; DNA: TGCAGTGCTATCTTGGGGGGGAGCTACTACGAGCAGTACTTC
J: TRBJ2-5; size: many; V: TRBV20-1; D: .; CDR3: CSAKFGETQYF; DNA: TGCAGTGCTAAGTTCGGAGAGACCCAGTACTTC
J: TRBJ1-1; size: many; V: TRBV6-6; D: .; CDR3: CASRTPHTEAFF; DNA: TGTGCCAGCCGAACTCCGCACACTGAAGCTTTCTTT
J: TRBJ2-3; size: .; V: TRBV5-6; D: TRBD2; CDR3: CASSLGLAGADTQYF; DNA: TGTGCCAGCAGCTTAGGTCTAGCGGGGGCAGATACGCAGTATTTT
J: TRBJ2-7; size: .; V: TRBV30; D: TRBD2; CDR3: CAWSRLAGYAEQYF; DNA: TGTGCCTGGAGCAGACTAGCGGGGTACGCCGAGCAGTACTTC
J: TRBJ1-2; size: many; V: TRBV19; D: .; CDR3: CASTSPGEYYGYTF; DNA: TGTGCCAGTACCTCCCCGGGGGAGTACTATGGCTACACCTTC
J: TRBJ1-2; size: many; V: TRBV11-2; D: TRBD1; CDR3: CASSIYRGLNNGYTF; DNA: TGTGCCAGCAGCATCTACAGGGGGCTAAATAATGGCTACACCTTC
J: TRBJ1-1; size: many; V: TRBV29-1; D: .; CDR3: CSVAHGGEAFF; DNA: TGCAGCGTTGCCCACGGCGGTGAAGCTTTCTTT
J: TRBJ2-5; size: .; V: TRBV7-2; D: .; CDR3: CASSLQESGAQYF; DNA: TGTGCCAGCAGCTTACAGGAGTCCGGGGCCCAGTACTTC
J: TRBJ2-3; size: .; V: TRBV11-2; D: TRBD2; CDR3: CASGGRSGGRGADTQYF; DNA: TGTGCCAGCGGCGGGAGGAGCGGGGGGCGAGGTGCAGATACGCAGTATTTT
J: TRBJ1-1; size: many; V: TRBV3-2; D: .; CDR3: CASSQDGQGRGMNTEASF; DNA: TGTGCCAGCAGCCAAGACGGACAGGGACGGGGAATGAACACTGAAGCTTCCTTT
J: TRBJ2-3; size: many; V: TRBV24-1; D: .; CDR3: CATSRTASTDTQYF; DNA: TGTGCCACCAGTAGGACAGCTAGCACAGATACGCAGTATTTT
J: TRBJ2-7; size: few; V: TRBV20-1; D: .; CDR3: CSARDFKPYEQYF; DNA: TGCAGTGCTAGGGACTTCAAACCCTACGAGCAGTACTTC
J: TRBJ2-1; size: .; V: TRBV7-2; D: TRBD2; CDR3: CASSRVGTSGDNEQFF; DNA: TGTGCCAGCAGCCGGGTCGGGACTAGCGGGGACAATGAGCAGTTCTTC
J: TRBJ2-7; size: few; V: TRBV20-1; D: TRBD1; CDR3: CSAGPGQGGEQYF; DNA: TGCAGTGCTGGACCGGGACAGGGGGGCGAGCAGTACTTC
J: TRBJ1-2; size: .; V: TRBV19; D: .; CDR3: CASSIATSGLNYGYTF; DNA: TGTGCCAGTAGTATAGCAACTTCAGGCCTAAACTATGGCTACACCTTC
J: TRBJ1-2; size: many; V: TRBV3-1; D: TRBD1; CDR3: CASSHGTDPVFGYGYTF; DNA: TGTGCCAGCAGCCATGGGACAGACCCCGTATTTGGCTATGGCTACACCTTC
J: TRBJ2-1; size: many; V: TRBV24-1; D: .; CDR3: CATADTSSYNEQFF; DNA: TGTGCCACCGCCGACACTAGCTCCTACAATGAGCAGTTCTTC
J: TRBJ2-7; size: few; V: TRBV7-8; D: .; CDR3: CASSFGASTYEQYF; DNA: TGTGCCAGCAGCTTCGGAGCGTCGACCTACGAGCAGTACTTC
J: TRBJ2-1; size: .; V: TRBV20-1; D: .; CDR3: CSASLPSGEQFF; DNA: TGCAGTGCTAGTCTCCCGTCGGGGGAGCAGTTCTTC
J: TRBJ2-1; size: many; V: TRBV6-2/TRBV6-3; D: .; CDR3: CASSLWGNEQFF; DNA: TGTGCCAGCAGTTTATGGGGAAATGAGCAGTTCTTC
J: TRBJ2-5; size: .; V: TRBV9; D: TRBD2; CDR3: CASSLLSGGAVQTQYF; DNA: TGTGCCAGCAGCCTCCTTAGCGGGGGGGCGGTCCAGACCCAGTACTTC
J: TRBJ2-5; size: many; V: TRBV11-2; D: .; CDR3: CASSGSVETQYF; DNA: TGTGCCAGCAGCGGCAGTGTGGAGACCCAGTACTTC
J: TRBJ1-2; size: .; V: TRBV6-5; D: TRBD1; CDR3: CASTRDSIYGYTF; DNA: TGTGCCAGCACGCGGGACAGCATCTATGGCTACACCTTC
J: TRBJ2-5; size: many; V: TRBV18; D: TRBD1; CDR3: CASSPGGQGKTQYF; DNA: TGTGCCAGCTCACCAGGTGGACAGGGAAAGACCCAGTACTTC
J: TRBJ2-1; size: few; V: TRBV7-6; D: TRBD2; CDR3: CASSLGTSGGKQFF; DNA: TGTGCCAGCAGCTTAGGGACTAGCGGGGGGAAGCAGTTCTTC
J: TRBJ1-5; size: .; V: TRBV12-5; D: .; CDR3: CASGLVGQGSNQPQHF; DNA: TGTGCTAGTGGTTTGGTAGGGCAGGGCAGCAATCAGCCCCAGCATTTT
J: TRBJ1-1; size: few; V: TRBV2; D: .; CDR3: CASSPRGENTEAFF; DNA: TGTGCCAGCAGCCCCCGCGGGGAAAACACTGAAGCTTTCTTT
J: TRBJ2-3; size: few; V: TRBV9; D: .; CDR3: CASSVEVRADTQYF; DNA: TGTGCCAGCAGCGTAGAAGTCAGGGCAGATACGCAGTATTTT
J: TRBJ2-1; size: many; V: TRBV21-1; D: .; CDR3: CASSNYPPGQAWNEQFF; DNA: TGTGCCAGCAGCAATTATCCGCCGGGACAGGCTTGGAATGAGCAGTTCTTC
J: TRBJ2-3; size: few; V: TRBV6-2/TRBV6-3; D: .; CDR3: CASSYGASTDTQYF; DNA: TGTGCCAGCAGTTACGGGGCAAGCACAGATACGCAGTATTTT
J: TRBJ2-7; size: many; V: TRBV12-3/TRBV12-4; D: .; CDR3: CASSLLLYEQYF; DNA: TGTGCCAGCAGTTTACTCCTCTACGAGCAGTACTTC
J: TRBJ1-2; size: few; V: TRBV10-3; D: .; CDR3: CAMKSGRNYGYTF; DNA: TGTGCCATGAAATCGGGAAGGAACTATGGCTACACCTTC
J: TRBJ1-2; size: few; V: TRBV5-1; D: .; CDR3: CASSLSGGGYGYTF; DNA: TGCGCCAGCAGCTTGAGTGGGGGAGGCTATGGCTACACCTTC
J: TRBJ2-7; size: many; V: TRBV29-1; D: .; CDR3: CSVGASAYEQYF; DNA: TGCAGCGTTGGTGCTAGCGCCTACGAGCAGTACTTC
J: TRBJ2-3; size: few; V: TRBV7-2; D: .; CDR3: CASSLDQRDTQYF; DNA: TGTGCCAGCAGCTTAGACCAGCGGGATACGCAGTATTTT
J: TRBJ2-3; size: many; V: TRBV20-1; D: TRBD1; CDR3: CSARRTGGPDTQYF; DNA: TGCAGTGCTAGGCGGACAGGGGGTCCAGATACGCAGTATTTT
J: TRBJ2-7; size: many; V: TRBV30; D: TRBD1; CDR3: CAWSGQGGDEQYF; DNA: TGTGCCTGGAGCGGACAGGGCGGCGACGAGCAGTACTTC